This T cell receptor (beta chain) was sequenced during a study of blood T cell repertoires in COVID-19 (dated by TCRdb to 2020 to 2021). Background on the whole study: Collaborator samples came from the United States, Italy and Spain and covered acute and convalescent phases of COVID-19. HLA class I and class II types, where available, came from metadata supplied by the sample provider rather than from assay-based typing. The samples were drawn from the first 160 participants of the ongoing ImmuneRACE study and from 950 to 1,500 subjects provided by 6 global collaborators. The dataset comprised deeply sampled blood TCRbeta repertoires from subjects exposed to, actively infected with, or recovered from COVID-19. The prospective study material was composed of cDNA or gDNA derived from T cells, B-cell-depleted T cells, or PBMCs. Nearly every sample came with metadata listing a de-identified subject ID, COVID-19 status, age in years and sex. The repertoires were released in a freely available public database meant as a resource for research on the immune response to SARS-CoV-2.

At the junction V is shortened by 1 base and J by 2 bases; bases outside the gene matches: 5. The CDR3, from cysteine to phenylalanine, totals 16 residues. Only CDR3 DNA is held: 48 bases, read in frame from base 1. CDR1 KGHSH and CDR2 LQKENI are derived from the germline V gene. Each collaborating institution followed its own protocols to collect whole blood in K2EDTA tubes. Collaborator samples were shipped for TCRbeta analysis as frozen whole blood, isolated PBMCs, or DNA extracted from either sample type. TCRbeta CDR3 regions were amplified from genomic DNA using the immunoSEQ Assay, a bias-controlled multiplex PCR. The published analysis was carried out like this. Within the assay, amplification of reference gene primers was used to estimate how many nucleated cells each sample contained. To quantify the absolute abundance of each unique TCRbeta CDR3 rearrangement, sequence reads were collapsed and filtered. For each sample, productive Simpson clonality was calculated as the square root of Simpson's diversity index over productive rearrangements. As stored in TCRdb, this immuneACCESS dataset retains in-frame rearrangements with V and J assigned. A fraction of the clones does not appear; measured against another copy, unresolved V genes explain less than half of the discrepancy, and the remainder lacks a known reason. V, J and clone size were drawn from that table, and D and trimming were deduced from the DNA. The sample table lists roughly 15,000 clones, 70% to 75% of them with a count of one. Together, the top ten hold roughly 13% of the sample.

For this clone: Its antigen is still unknown. No much larger clone exists at a distance of one base, and base qualities are not known.

The research as a whole found: How much clinical and demographic metadata was included differed by source and by participant, and the metadata was provided uncurated.

Sample: peripheral blood. The chain is encoded by TRBV18 joined to TRBJ1-3, with 7 bases aligning to TRBD1. The sequence was collected from a man in his 60s with acute or convalescent COVID-19. The DNA sequence reads TGTGCCAGCTCACCACGACAGGGATACACTGGAAACACCATATATTTT. It codes for CASSPRQGYTGNTIYF.